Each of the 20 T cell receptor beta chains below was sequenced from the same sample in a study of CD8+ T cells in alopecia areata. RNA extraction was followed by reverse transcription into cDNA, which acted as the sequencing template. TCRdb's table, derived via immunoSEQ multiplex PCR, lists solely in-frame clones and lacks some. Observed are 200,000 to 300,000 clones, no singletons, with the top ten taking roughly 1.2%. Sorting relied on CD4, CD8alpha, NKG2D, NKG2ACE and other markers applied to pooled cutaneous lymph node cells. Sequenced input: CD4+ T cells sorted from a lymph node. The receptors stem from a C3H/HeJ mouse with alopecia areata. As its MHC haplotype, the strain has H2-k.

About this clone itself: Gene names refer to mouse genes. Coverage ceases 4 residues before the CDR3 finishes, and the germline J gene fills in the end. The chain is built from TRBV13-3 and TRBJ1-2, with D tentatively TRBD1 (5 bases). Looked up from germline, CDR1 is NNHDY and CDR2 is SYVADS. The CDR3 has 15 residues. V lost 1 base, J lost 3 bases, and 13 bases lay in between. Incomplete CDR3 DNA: TGTGCCAGCAGTGATTCAGGGATTAGGGACTCC. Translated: CASSDSGIRDS. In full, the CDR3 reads CASSDSGIRDSDYTF.

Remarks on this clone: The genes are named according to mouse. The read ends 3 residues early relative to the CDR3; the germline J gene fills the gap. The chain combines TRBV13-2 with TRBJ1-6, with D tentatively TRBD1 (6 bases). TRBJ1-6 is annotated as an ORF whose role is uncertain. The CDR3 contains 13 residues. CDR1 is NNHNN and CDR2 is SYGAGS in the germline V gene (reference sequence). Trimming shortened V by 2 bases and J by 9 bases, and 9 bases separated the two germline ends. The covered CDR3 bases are TGTGCCAGCGGTGACAACAGGGTTTCGCCC. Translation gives CASGDNRVSP. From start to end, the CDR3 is CASGDNRVSPLYF.

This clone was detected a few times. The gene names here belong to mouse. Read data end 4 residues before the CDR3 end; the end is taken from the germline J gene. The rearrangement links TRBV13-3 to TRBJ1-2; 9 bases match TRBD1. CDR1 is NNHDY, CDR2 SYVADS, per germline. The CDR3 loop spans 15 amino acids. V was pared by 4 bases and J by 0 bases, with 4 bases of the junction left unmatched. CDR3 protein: CASSLTGGANSDYTF. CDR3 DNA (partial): TGTGCCAGCAGTCTGACAGGGGGAGCAAACTCC.

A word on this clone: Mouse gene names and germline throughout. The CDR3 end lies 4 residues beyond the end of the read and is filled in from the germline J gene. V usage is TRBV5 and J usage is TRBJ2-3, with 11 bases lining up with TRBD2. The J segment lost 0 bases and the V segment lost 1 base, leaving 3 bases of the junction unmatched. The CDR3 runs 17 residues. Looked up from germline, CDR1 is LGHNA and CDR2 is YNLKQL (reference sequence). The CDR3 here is CASSQALGGPSAETLYF. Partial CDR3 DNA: TGTGCCAGCAGCCAAGCACTGGGGGGGCCTAGTGCAGAA.

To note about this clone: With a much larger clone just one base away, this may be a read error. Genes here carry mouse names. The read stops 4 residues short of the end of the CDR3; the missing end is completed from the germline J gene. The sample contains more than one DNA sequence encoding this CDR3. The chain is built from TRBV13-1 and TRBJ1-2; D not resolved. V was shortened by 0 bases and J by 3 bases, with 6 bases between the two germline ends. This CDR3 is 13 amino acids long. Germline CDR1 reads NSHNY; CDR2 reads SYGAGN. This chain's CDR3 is CASSDERDSDYTF. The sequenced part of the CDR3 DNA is TGTGCCAGCAGTGATGAGAGGGACTCC.

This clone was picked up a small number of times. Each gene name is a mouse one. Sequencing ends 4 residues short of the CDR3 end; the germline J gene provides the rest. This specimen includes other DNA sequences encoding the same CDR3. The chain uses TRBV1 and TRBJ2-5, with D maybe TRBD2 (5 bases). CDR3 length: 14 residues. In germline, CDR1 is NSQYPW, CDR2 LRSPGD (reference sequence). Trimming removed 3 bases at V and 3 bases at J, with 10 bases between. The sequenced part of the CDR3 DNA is TGCACCTGCAGTGCTCCCCTGGGACAAGAC. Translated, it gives CTCSAPLGQD. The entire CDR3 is CTCSAPLGQDTQYF.

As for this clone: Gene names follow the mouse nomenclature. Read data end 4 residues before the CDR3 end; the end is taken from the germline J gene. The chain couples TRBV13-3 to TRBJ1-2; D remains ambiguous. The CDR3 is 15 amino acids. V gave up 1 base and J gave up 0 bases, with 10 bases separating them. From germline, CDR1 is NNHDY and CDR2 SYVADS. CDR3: CASSDKSNPNSDYTF. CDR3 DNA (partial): TGTGCCAGCAGTGATAAGTCCAATCCAAACTCC.

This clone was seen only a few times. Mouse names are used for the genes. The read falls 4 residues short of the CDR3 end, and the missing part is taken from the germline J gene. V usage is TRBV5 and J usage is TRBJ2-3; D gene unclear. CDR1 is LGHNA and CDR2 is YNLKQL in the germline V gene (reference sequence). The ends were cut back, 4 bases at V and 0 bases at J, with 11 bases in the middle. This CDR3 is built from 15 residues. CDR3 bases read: TGTGCCAGCAGCCCAGACAAAACTAGTGCAGAA. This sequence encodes CASSPDKTSAE. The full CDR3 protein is CASSPDKTSAETLYF.

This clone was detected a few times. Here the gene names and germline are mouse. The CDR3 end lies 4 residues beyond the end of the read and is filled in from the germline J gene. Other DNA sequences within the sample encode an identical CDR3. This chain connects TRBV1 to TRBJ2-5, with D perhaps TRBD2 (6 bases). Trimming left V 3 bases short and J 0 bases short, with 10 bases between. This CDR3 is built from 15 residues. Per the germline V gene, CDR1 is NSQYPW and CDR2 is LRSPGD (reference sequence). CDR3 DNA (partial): TGCACCTGCAGTGCGGCTGGGGCTAACCAAGAC. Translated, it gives CTCSAAGANQD. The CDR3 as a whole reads CTCSAAGANQDTQYF.

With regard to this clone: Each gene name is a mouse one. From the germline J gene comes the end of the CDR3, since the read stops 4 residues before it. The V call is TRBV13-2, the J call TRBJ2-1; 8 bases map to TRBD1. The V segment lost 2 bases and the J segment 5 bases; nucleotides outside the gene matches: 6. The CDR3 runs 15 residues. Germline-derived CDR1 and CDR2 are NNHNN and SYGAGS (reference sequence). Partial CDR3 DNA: TGTGCCAGCGGTGAGAGACAGGGGCTGGATGCT. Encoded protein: CASGERQGLDA. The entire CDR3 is CASGERQGLDAEQFF.

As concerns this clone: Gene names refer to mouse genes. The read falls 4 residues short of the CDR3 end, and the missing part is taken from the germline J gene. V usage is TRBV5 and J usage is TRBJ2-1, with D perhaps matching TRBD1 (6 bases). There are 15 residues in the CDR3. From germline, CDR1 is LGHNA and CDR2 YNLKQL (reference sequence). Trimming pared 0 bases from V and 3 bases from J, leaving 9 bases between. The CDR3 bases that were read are TGTGCCAGCAGCCAAGACGACAGGAGCTATGCT. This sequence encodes CASSQDDRSYA. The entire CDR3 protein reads CASSQDDRSYAEQFF.

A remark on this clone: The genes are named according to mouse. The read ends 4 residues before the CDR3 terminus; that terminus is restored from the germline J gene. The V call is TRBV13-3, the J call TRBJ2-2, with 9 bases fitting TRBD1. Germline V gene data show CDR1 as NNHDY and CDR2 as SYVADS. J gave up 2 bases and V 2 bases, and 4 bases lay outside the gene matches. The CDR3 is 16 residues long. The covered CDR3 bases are TGTGCCAGCAGTGACGGGGACAGGGAGAACACCGGG. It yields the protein CASSDGDRENTG. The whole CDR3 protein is CASSDGDRENTGQLYF.

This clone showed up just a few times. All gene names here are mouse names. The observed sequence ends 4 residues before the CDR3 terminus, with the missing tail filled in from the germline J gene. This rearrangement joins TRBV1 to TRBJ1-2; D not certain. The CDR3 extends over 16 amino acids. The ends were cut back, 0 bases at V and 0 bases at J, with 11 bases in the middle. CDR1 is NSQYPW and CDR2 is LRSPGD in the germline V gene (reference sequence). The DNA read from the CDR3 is TGCACCTGCAGTGCAGATCAGAGCAATACAAACTCC. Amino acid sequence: CTCSADQSNTNS. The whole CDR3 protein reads CTCSADQSNTNSDYTF.

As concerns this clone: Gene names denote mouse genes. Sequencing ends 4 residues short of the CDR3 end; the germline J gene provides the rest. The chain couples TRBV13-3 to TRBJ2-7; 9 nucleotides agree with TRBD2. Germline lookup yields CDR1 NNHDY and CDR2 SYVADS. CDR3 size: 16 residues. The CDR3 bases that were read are TGTGCCAGCAGCCAACGTCCGGGACTGGGTAGAGAT. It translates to CASSQRPGLGRD. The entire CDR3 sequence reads CASSQRPGLGRDEQYF.

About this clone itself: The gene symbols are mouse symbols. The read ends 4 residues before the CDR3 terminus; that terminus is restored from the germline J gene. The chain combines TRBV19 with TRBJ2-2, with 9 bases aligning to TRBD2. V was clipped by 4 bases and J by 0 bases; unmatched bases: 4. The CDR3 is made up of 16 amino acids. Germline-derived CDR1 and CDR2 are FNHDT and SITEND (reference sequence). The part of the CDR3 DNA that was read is TGTGCCAGCAGTCTGACTGGGGGTCCAAACACCGGG. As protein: CASSLTGGPNTG. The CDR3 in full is CASSLTGGPNTGQLYF.

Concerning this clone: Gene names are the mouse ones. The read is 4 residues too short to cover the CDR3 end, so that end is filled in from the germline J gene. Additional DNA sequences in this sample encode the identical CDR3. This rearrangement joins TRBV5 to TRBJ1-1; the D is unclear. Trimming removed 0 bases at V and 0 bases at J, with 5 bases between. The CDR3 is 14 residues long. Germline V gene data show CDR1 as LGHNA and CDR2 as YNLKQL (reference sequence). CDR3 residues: CASSQEGANTEVFF. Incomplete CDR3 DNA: TGTGCCAGCAGCCAAGAGGGTGCAAACACA.

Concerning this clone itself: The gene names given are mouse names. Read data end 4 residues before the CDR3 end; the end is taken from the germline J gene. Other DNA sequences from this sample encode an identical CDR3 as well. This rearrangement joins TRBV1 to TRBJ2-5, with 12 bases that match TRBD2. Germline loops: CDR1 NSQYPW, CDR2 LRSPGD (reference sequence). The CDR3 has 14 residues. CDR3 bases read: TGCACCTGCAGTGGGGGACTGGGGGGAGAC. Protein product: CTCSGGLGGD. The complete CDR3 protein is CTCSGGLGGDTQYF.

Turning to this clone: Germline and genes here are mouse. The CDR3 is CASSQDSDNYEQYF. The sequenced part of the CDR3 DNA is TGTGCCAGCAGCCAAGATTCGGACAACTAT. The chain has TRBV5 and TRBJ2-7, with a weak D call TRBD1 (5 bases). The CDR3 end falls 4 residues outside the read, so it is completed with the germline J gene. CDR3 length: 14 amino acids. The germline CDR1 and CDR2 sequences are LGHNA and YNLKQL (reference sequence). Trimming stripped 0 bases from V and 3 bases from J, with 9 bases between.

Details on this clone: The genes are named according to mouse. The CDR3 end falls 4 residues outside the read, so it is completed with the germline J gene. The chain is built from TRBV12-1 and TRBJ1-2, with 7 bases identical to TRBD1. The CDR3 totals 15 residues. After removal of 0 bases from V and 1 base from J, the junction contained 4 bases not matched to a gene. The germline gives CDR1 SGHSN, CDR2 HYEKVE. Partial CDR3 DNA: TGTGCCAGCTCTCTCTTGGACAGGAGAAACTCC. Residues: CASSLLDRRNS. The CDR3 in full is CASSLLDRRNSDYTF.

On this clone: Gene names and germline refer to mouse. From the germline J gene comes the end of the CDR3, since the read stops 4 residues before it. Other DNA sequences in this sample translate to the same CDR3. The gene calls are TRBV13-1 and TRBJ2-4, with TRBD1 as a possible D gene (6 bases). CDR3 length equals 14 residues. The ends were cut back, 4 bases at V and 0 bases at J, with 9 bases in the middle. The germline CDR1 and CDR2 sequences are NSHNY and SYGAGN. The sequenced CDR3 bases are TGTGCCAGCAGTCTACAGGGCAGTCAAAAC. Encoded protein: CASSLQGSQN. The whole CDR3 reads CASSLQGSQNTLYF.